The 5 T cell receptor beta chains in this list originate from one sample, sequenced in a study of blood T cell repertoires in COVID-19. Data came from immunoSEQ multiplex PCR; TCRdb stores just in-frame clones and leaves some out. This table has around 260,000 clones, less than 90% appearing once. Sequencing used peripheral blood. These TCRs come from a man aged 25-40 years with active or convalescent COVID-19.

This chain uses TRBV5-1 with TRBJ2-5; 7 bases line up with TRBD1. The germline gives CDR1 SGHRS, CDR2 YFSETQ. This CDR3 comprises 15 residues. Trimming cost V 3 bases and J 2 bases; bases outside gene matches: 7. This CDR3 reads CASSSGTGAQETQYF. In nucleotides, the CDR3 is TGCGCCAGCAGCTCAGGTACAGGGGCACAAGAGACCCAGTACTTC.

The J gene is TRBJ2-5, the V gene TRBV29-1, with 9 bases that match TRBD2. J gave up 1 base and V 2 bases, and 14 bases lay outside the gene matches. This CDR3 comprises 18 residues. Germline V lookup: CDR1 SQVTM, CDR2 ANQGSEA. As DNA, the CDR3 is TGCAGCGTTGAACGCGTCGCGCTAGCGGGGCTTTCCCAAGAGACCCAGTACTTC. Its translation: CSVERVALAGLSQETQYF.

The chain combines TRBV28 with TRBJ1-5; D is undetermined. V was cut by 5 bases and J by 6 bases, with 20 bases left in between. The germline V gene has CDR1 MDHEN and CDR2 SYDVKM. This CDR3 is built from 16 residues. CDR3 sequence: CASSISEDPSAQPQHF. The CDR3, as DNA: TGTGCCAGCAGTATCTCAGAAGATCCCAGCGCTCAGCCCCAGCATTTT.

The chain recombines TRBV10-2 with TRBJ2-7; 11 bases line up with TRBD2. This CDR3 spans 15 amino acids. The junction had 5 bases not matched to a gene; V was cut back by 7 bases and J by 0 bases. The germline V gene encodes CDR1 WSHSY and CDR2 SAAADI. The CDR3 protein is CASKETSGVSYEQYF. CDR3 sequence (DNA): TGCGCCAGCAAAGAGACTAGCGGGGTCTCCTACGAGCAGTACTTC.

V usage is TRBV9 and J usage is TRBJ2-7; no reliable D call. The CDR3 sequence is 11 residues long. The germline V gene has CDR1 SGDLS and CDR2 YYNGEE. V lost 3 bases to trimming and J lost 3 bases, with 4 bases between them. CDR3 protein: CASSDIYEQYF. The CDR3 nucleotides are TGTGCCAGCAGCGACATCTACGAGCAGTACTTC.